The 11 T cell receptor beta chains reported below all come from one sample, sequenced in a study of human T cells and chemical hapten exposure. Noted time point: patch test 1, 2 weeks after DPC sensitization. Treatment described: therapeutic diphenylcyclopropenone sensitization with weekly scalp DPC. TCRdb independently ran MiXCR on the RACE reads; one entry per CDR3 protein. The data hold tens of thousands of distinct CDR3 sequences, with about 11% observed a single time. Source: whole blood, taken in connection with sensitization to the hapten diphenylcyclopropenone (DPC). The receptors derive from a man in his forties with alopecia areata. Some clones in this sample may be carry-over from other donors' samples.

This clonotype appeared a few times. The genes are TRBV7-9 and TRBJ1-5; D not certain. Trimming took off 4 bases at V and 4 bases at J, with 8 bases between the two ends. CDR1 is SEHNR, CDR2 FQNEAQ, per germline (reference sequence). This CDR3 spans 13 amino acids. DNA of the CDR3: TGTGCCAGCAGCTACGGGAATAATCAGCCCCAGCATTTT. Its translation: CASSYGNNQPQHF.

This sequence joins TRBV7-2 and TRBJ2-2, with D perhaps being TRBD1 or TRBD2 (6 bases each). Trimming left V 2 bases short and J 4 bases short, with 11 bases between. Germline V gene data show CDR1 as SGHTA and CDR2 as FQGNSA. The CDR3 runs to 15 residues. CDR3 in DNA: TGTGCCAGCAGCTTAAGGGGGGAGCGCACCGGGGAGCTGTTTTTT. Its protein product is CASSLRGERTGELFF.

This clonotype was seen a handful of times. The chain joins TRBV12-3 or TRBV12-4 to TRBJ1-1; D remains unclear. The V gene lost 3 bases and the J gene lost 11 bases, with 13 bases spanning the gap. This CDR3 has 12 amino acids. The CDR3 loop reads CASSLIPLSAFF. The CDR3, as DNA: TGTGCCAGCAGTTTGATCCCTTTGTCGGCTTTCTTT.

Comments on this clonotype: The junction and the germline gene differ at one end; a read error may be behind it. The chain employs TRBV11-2 and TRBJ2-1; D gene uncertain. The CDR3 is 15 amino acids. Germline CDR1 and CDR2: SGHAT and FQNNGV. CDR3 sequence: CTSTQEPGFYNEQFF. DNA for the CDR3: TGTACCAGCACCCAAGAGCCGGGTTTTTACAATGAGCAGTTCTTC.

This clonotype was recorded only once. The chain has TRBV3-1 and TRBJ2-1; 8 nucleotides match TRBD2. The CDR3 loop spans 14 amino acids. Germline-derived CDR1 and CDR2 are LGHDT and YNNKEL (reference sequence). With 6 bases clipped from V and 5 bases from J, the junction kept 6 bases outside the gene matches. CDR3: CASSPDGRDNEQFF. For the CDR3, the DNA is TGTGCCAGCAGTCCGGACGGGAGGGACAATGAGCAGTTCTTC.

In its sample, this clonotype was seen a few times. The chain couples TRBV6-5 to TRBJ1-1, with D unclear. Between the trimmed V and J ends, which lost 5 bases and 10 bases, there was a span of 17 bases. Germline V gives CDR1 MNHEY, CDR2 SVGAGI. The CDR3 covers 13 residues. CDR3 bases: TGTGCCAGCAGTCTTTCAGGCGATACCGTAGCTTTCTTT. Its translation: CASSLSGDTVAFF.

This clonotype was counted a few times. This rearrangement joins TRBV2 to TRBJ1-5, with D tentatively TRBD1 (5 bases). The CDR3 spans 16 residues. The germline CDR1 and CDR2 sequences are SNHLY and FYNNEI. The ends were cut back, 3 bases at V and 1 base at J, with 13 bases in the middle. CDR3 DNA: TGTGCCAGCAGTGAGGGGGGACGTCGGAGCAATCAGCCCCAGCATTTT. Its protein is CASSEGGRRSNQPQHF.

This clonotype was seen just once. V usage is TRBV28 and J usage is TRBJ2-1; possibly TRBD1 for D (6 bases). The CDR3 consists of 14 residues. Germline V gene lookup returns CDR1 MDHEN and CDR2 SYDVKM. The V and J ends lost 4 bases and 4 bases respectively, with 11 bases between them. CDR3 sequence: CASSSLDRYNEQFF. The DNA of the CDR3 is TGTGCCAGCAGTTCATTGGACAGATACAATGAGCAGTTCTTC.

This clonotype was detected a few times. V gene TRBV6-2 or TRBV6-3 combines with J gene TRBJ2-7, with TRBD1 identical over 7 bases. The CDR3 is 15 residues long. CDR1 MNHEY and CDR2 SVGEGT come from the germline V gene. V lost 5 bases to trimming and J lost 0 bases; unmatched junction nucleotides: 7. CDR3 in DNA: TGTGCCAGCAGTCGCCGACAGGGTCGCTCCTACGAGCAGTACTTC. Translating gives CASSRRQGRSYEQYF.

The chain is built from TRBV5-6 and TRBJ2-7; 7 nucleotides align to TRBD1. After removal of 8 bases from V and 2 bases from J, the junction contained 7 bases not matched to a gene. The CDR3 has 13 residues. Germline CDR1 and CDR2: SGHDT and YYEEEE. CDR3 sequence: CASMRQGTYEQYV. The CDR3 nucleotides read TGTGCCAGTATGAGACAGGGAACCTACGAGCAGTACGTC.

This clonotype was seen a few times. The V call is TRBV7-2, the J call TRBJ2-7; 10 positions match TRBD2. The V gene's germline CDR1 is SGHTA and CDR2 FQGNSA. After removal of 5 bases from V and 7 bases from J, the junction contained 8 bases not matched to a gene. The CDR3 loop spans 14 amino acids. The DNA of the CDR3 is TGTGCCAGCAGCCTAGGACTAGCGGCCTCAGAGCAGTACTTC. It encodes CASSLGLAASEQYF.